This T cell receptor (beta chain) was captured in a study of blood T cell repertoires in COVID-19. Across the study: Some COVID-19 samples were acute and others convalescent; all came from the United States, Italy and Spain.

This clone was counted once. Authors' analysis steps: Using reference gene primer amplification, nucleated cell counts were estimated. The repertoire was sequenced with immunoSEQ multiplex PCR; TCRdb's copy has only in-frame clones and lacks some. D and trimming were read from the DNA, whereas the V and J calls and clone size are those reported in that table. The data contain 120,000 to 150,000 clones, roughly 84% of them singletons. CDR1 is KGHSH and CDR2 is LQKENI in the germline V gene. V was pared by 6 bases and J by 4 bases, with 7 bases between. The CDR3 is 12 residues long. The receptor's source is a human donor in a cohort sampled during active COVID-19. The sequencing input was peripheral blood. The chain recombines TRBV18 with TRBJ2-1, with D unresolved. CDR3 DNA sequence: TGTGCCAGCTCTCCCTCTTACAATGAGCAGTTCTTC. This encodes CASSPSYNEQFF.